This T cell receptor (beta chain) was sequenced for a study of T cells after posttransplantation cyclophosphamide. Findings and caveats of the study: TRB overlap between skin or GI tissue T cells and blood was limited. After PTCy, TRB diversity resembled that of CNI/methotrexate controls. Donor-recipient repertoire similarity was low at 1-2 months, rising over year one.

The J segment lost 6 bases and the V segment lost 4 bases, leaving 7 bases of the junction unmatched. Germline loops: CDR1 SNHLY, CDR2 FYNNEI. CDR3 length equals 15 residues. As for this clone: Its antigen is still unknown.

Profiling relied on immunoSEQ multiplex PCR, and the TCRdb table lists in-frame clones only, not all of them. This sample has tens of thousands of clones; 86% occur once, and the top ten carry about 2.6%. The genes are TRBV2 and TRBJ2-5; 11 nucleotides line up with TRBD1. This TCR was sampled from a man aged 25-45 years with a blood cancer, CMV-positive, and with a related stem cell donor. Sequencing was performed on PBMCs. This CDR3 reads CASSGTGGARKTQYF. For the CDR3, the DNA is TGTGCCAGCAGTGGGACAGGGGGCGCGAGGAAGACCCAGTACTTC.